The 18 T cell receptor beta chains below all came from one sample that was sequenced in a study of tumor-infiltrating lymphocytes in primary liver carcinoma. Germline DNA was also extracted, while the blood RNA originated from unsorted whole blood. TCR beta cDNA was reverse-transcribed from about 500 ng of total RNA. The reaction used a constant-region primer and ProtoScript II reverse transcriptase. Library construction for TCR beta comprised three nested multiplex PCR rounds performed with slightly modified ARM-PCR. It was with TRBV1-TRBV30 forward primers and a C-beta reverse primer that the first two PCR rounds were run, at around 11 cycles each. TCRdb independently ran MiXCR on the multiplex PCR reads; one entry per CDR3 protein. Of some 180,000 distinct CDR3 sequences in the sample, over 50% are singletons; the top ten hold 72%. Sequenced: peripheral blood. These receptors were obtained from a middle-aged man with primary liver carcinoma and hepatitis B virus infection.

Worth noting for this clonotype: This may come from a read error, since a much larger clone is one base off. The V and J genes are TRBV11-1 and TRBJ2-7; 7 nucleotides agree with TRBD2. Trimming cost V 2 bases and J 0 bases; bases outside gene matches: 7. The CDR3 contains 16 residues. Germline V CDR1 and CDR2: SGHAT, FQDESV (reference sequence). The CDR3 spells CASSLRLAEHSYEQYF. Written as DNA, the CDR3 is TGTGCCAGCAGCTTAAGGCTAGCGGAACACTCCTACGAGCAGTACTTC.

Many counts were recorded for this clonotype. The rearrangement joins TRBV11-2 to TRBJ1-5; 7 bases fit TRBD1. Germline V CDR1 and CDR2: SGHAT, FQNNGV. The CDR3 consists of 13 residues. The V and J ends lost 2 bases and 5 bases, in that order; junction bases with no gene match: 0. The CDR3 protein is CASSLQGDQPQHF. In nucleotides, the CDR3 is TGTGCCAGCAGCTTACAGGGGGATCAGCCCCAGCATTTT.

This clonotype was detected only a few times. The CDR3 here is CASSQDPRQGDYEQYF. The CDR3, as DNA: TGTGCCAGCAGCCAAGATCCTCGCCAGGGGGACTACGAGCAGTACTTC. The chain carries TRBV4-2 and TRBJ2-7, with 7 bases identical to TRBD1. J was trimmed by 3 bases and V by 0 bases; bases with no gene match: 8. CDR3 size: 16 residues. CDR1 LGHNA and CDR2 YNFKEQ come from the germline V gene.

The chain combines TRBV12-3 or TRBV12-4 with TRBJ1-3; D is unclear. The CDR3 is made up of 12 amino acids. V was cut by 6 bases and J by 4 bases, with 7 bases left in between. The CDR3 reads CASSALGNTIYF. CDR3 in DNA: TGTGCCAGCAGCGCCCTAGGAAACACCATATATTTT.

This clonotype has at least ten counts. The chain carries TRBV11-1 and TRBJ2-5; D gene unclear. The V end was cut by 1 base, the J end by 0 bases, with 3 bases between. The CDR3 extends over 13 amino acids. Germline CDR1 SGHAT, CDR2 FQDESV (reference sequence). The CDR3 coding sequence is TGTGCCAGCAGCTTAGTAAACCAAGAGACCCAGTACTTC. This gives the protein CASSLVNQETQYF.

The chain employs TRBV12-5 and TRBJ2-1, with 10 bases identical to TRBD1. Germline lookup yields CDR1 LGHNT and CDR2 FRNRAP. After removal of 11 bases from V and 6 bases from J, the junction contained 7 bases not matched to a gene. CDR3 length: 13 residues. The CDR3 DNA reads TGTGCTGCCGGGACAGGGGTTGGCAATGAGCAGTTCTTC. Translating it yields CAAGTGVGNEQFF.

This clonotype was detected only a few times. Relative to the germline gene, one junction end is altered; a read error may explain this. J is TRBJ2-1 and V is TRBV29-1; D tentatively fits TRBD1 or TRBD2 (6 bases each). The CDR3 is made up of 12 amino acids. The germline CDR1 and CDR2 sequences are SQVTM and ANQGSEA. This CDR3 reads CSVDSRDNVQFF. As DNA, the CDR3 is TGCAGCGTTGATTCGCGGGACAATGTGCAGTTCTTC.

This clonotype was picked up a small number of times. The chain joins TRBV6-5 to TRBJ2-5; 7 bases match TRBD1. With 6 bases clipped from V and 3 bases from J, the junction kept 1 base outside the gene matches. Looked up from germline, CDR1 is MNHEY and CDR2 is SVGAGI. This CDR3 is built from 12 residues. CDR3: CASRGTEETQYF. The CDR3, as DNA: TGTGCCAGCAGAGGGACAGAAGAGACCCAGTACTTC.

The chain recombines TRBV6-6 with TRBJ2-1, with D unresolved. Looked up from germline, CDR1 is MNHNY and CDR2 is SVGAGI (reference sequence). CDR3 length equals 13 residues. V was trimmed by 9 bases and J by 0 bases, leaving 9 bases between them. The CDR3 bases are TGTGCCAGTAGGAAGTTCTCCTACAATGAGCAGTTCTTC. Its protein is CASRKFSYNEQFF.

A remark on this clonotype: At one of its ends the junction is not consistent with the germline gene, which may arise from a read error. The chain carries TRBV11-1 and TRBJ2-3; the match to TRBD2 covers 7 bases. The CDR3 contains 15 residues. From germline, CDR1 is SGHAT and CDR2 FQDESV (reference sequence). CDR3 sequence reads: CASTLDGRPNDTQYF. For the CDR3, the DNA is TGTGCCAGCACCTTAGACGGGAGGCCTAACGATACGCAGTATTTT. The whole variable domain, remainder taken from reference TRBV11-1 and TRBJ2-3, is EAEVAQSPRYKITEKSQAVAFWCDPISGHATLYWYRQILGQGPELLVQFQDESVVDDSQLPKDRFSAERLKGVDSTLKIQPAELGDSAMYLCASTLDGRPNDTQYFGPGTRLTVL.

The sample holds one count of this clonotype. No conserved phenylalanine or tryptophan is present at the end of the CDR3, so a read error is the likely explanation. The CDR3 sequence is CSAKKGLQETQYL. CDR3 in DNA: TGCAGCGCGAAAAAGGGCCTTCAAGAGACCCAGTACCTC. The V and J genes are TRBV29-1 and TRBJ2-5, with D hard to call. The germline gives CDR1 SQVTM, CDR2 ANQGSEA. V was cut by 7 bases and J by 2 bases, with 14 bases left in between. The CDR3 spans 13 residues.

This clonotype occurred a few times. The J gene is TRBJ2-7, the V gene TRBV6-6, with TRBD2 identical over 10 bases. Trimming removed 4 bases from V and 6 bases from J; junction bases left unmatched: 0. Germline CDR1 MNHNY, CDR2 SVGAGI (reference sequence). The CDR3 is 12 residues long. CDR3 protein: CASSWTSGEQYF. DNA of the CDR3: TGTGCCAGCAGTTGGACTAGCGGCGAGCAGTACTTC.

Points on this clonotype: A read error is possible here, since a much larger clone lies one base away. Lacking the conserved final phenylalanine or tryptophan, this CDR3 likely reflects a read error. The chain uses TRBV6-5 and TRBJ2-3; D may be TRBD2 (5 bases). Looked up from germline, CDR1 is MNHEY and CDR2 is SVGAGI. V lost 6 bases, J lost 2 bases, and 9 bases lay in between. This CDR3 has 13 amino acids. The CDR3 protein is CASSRDYTDTQYS. The DNA for the CDR3 is TGTGCCAGCAGCCGGGATTACACAGATACGCAGTATTCT.

As for this clonotype: A read error may produce the germline difference seen at one junction end. The chain uses TRBV11-2 and TRBJ2-1; TRBD1 or TRBD2 may be the D gene (5 bases each). The CDR3 has 13 residues. Germline V gene data show CDR1 as SGHAT and CDR2 as FQNNGV. As DNA, the CDR3 is TGTACCAGCAACCCTAGGGGAGCCGATGGGCAGTTCTTC. Residues: CTSNPRGADGQFF.

Of note for this clonotype: This is likely a read error, given that the CDR3 carries no conserved phenylalanine or tryptophan at its end. The chain combines TRBV5-4 with TRBJ2-5; maybe TRBD2 (5 bases). The ends were cut back, 6 bases at V and 4 bases at J, with 19 bases in the middle. CDR1 is SGHNT and CDR2 is YYREEE in the germline V gene (reference sequence). The CDR3 has 15 residues. CDR3 in DNA: TGTGCCAGCACTATGGTTGGGCTCGAGGGAGAGACCCAGTACATC. The encoded protein is CASTMVGLEGETQYI.

This clonotype has more than one count but fewer than ten. The chain has TRBV6-1 and TRBJ2-1, with D unresolved. The germline V and J ends were trimmed by 5 bases and 1 base, with 3 bases remaining between them. CDR3 length: 12 amino acids. Germline V lookup: CDR1 MNHNS, CDR2 SASEGT. The DNA of the CDR3 is TGTGCCAGCAGTACGTCCTACAATGAGCAGTTCTTC. Translation: CASSTSYNEQFF.

The V gene is TRBV6-7, the J gene TRBJ2-7; either TRBD1 or TRBD2 may fit D (5 bases each). TRBV6-7 is labeled an ORF, and its function is uncertain. This CDR3 has 16 residues. Trimming removed 2 bases from V and 8 bases from J, with 22 bases in between. Here the CDR3 reads CASSYAVRDGLNKQYF. The CDR3 bases are TGTGCCAGCAGTTACGCCGTCCGGGACGGACTTAACAAGCAGTACTTC.

As for this clonotype: The junction departs from the called germline gene at one end, perhaps through a read error. The rearrangement uses TRBV14 and TRBJ2-2; possible D gene TRBD2, 5 bases. The germline V gene encodes CDR1 SGHDN and CDR2 FVKESK. The CDR3 is 13 amino acids. The CDR3 bases are TGTGCCAGCAGCCAACAGCCGGCCGGGGAGCTGCTTTTT. Encoded protein: CASSQQPAGELLF.